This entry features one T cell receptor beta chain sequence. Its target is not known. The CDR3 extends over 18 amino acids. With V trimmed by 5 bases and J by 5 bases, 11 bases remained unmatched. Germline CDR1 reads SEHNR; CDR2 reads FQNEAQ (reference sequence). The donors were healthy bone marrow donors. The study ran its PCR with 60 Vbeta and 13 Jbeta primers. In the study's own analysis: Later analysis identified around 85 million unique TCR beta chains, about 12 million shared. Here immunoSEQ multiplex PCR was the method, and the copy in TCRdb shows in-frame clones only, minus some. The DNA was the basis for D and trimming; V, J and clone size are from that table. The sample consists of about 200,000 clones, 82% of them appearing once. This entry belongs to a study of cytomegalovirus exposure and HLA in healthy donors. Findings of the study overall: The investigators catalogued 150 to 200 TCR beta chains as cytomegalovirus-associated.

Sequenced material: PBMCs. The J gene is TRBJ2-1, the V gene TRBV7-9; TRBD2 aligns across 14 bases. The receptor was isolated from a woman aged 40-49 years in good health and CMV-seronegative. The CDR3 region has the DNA TGTGCCAGCAGCCGTAGACTAGCGGGAGGGGGGACACACAATGAGCAGTTCTTC. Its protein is CASSRRLAGGGTHNEQFF.